One and the same sample provided the 12 T cell receptor beta chains below, sequenced in a study of blood T cell repertoires in COVID-19. The data were produced by immunoSEQ multiplex PCR, yet TCRdb's version contains in-frame clones alone and is incomplete. This sample yields some 260,000 clones, of which roughly 82% are seen a single time; 4% to 6% belongs to the top ten. The sequenced sample was peripheral blood. The receptors derive from a woman at least 80 years old with active or convalescent COVID-19.

This clone has a single count. The V call is TRBV6-1, the J call TRBJ1-2; D is uncertain. The CDR3 runs to 14 residues. The germline V gene encodes CDR1 MNHNS and CDR2 SASEGT. Between the trimmed V and J ends, which lost 1 base and 8 bases, there was a span of 14 bases. CDR3 sequence (DNA): TGTGCCAGCAGTGAAGGTGCGGGGATTGTGGGCTACACCTTC. Translating gives CASSEGAGIVGYTF.

V and J are TRBV3-1 (or the pseudogene TRBV3-2) and TRBJ2-7, with D perhaps TRBD2 (6 bases). CDR1 is LGHDT, CDR2 YNNKEL, per germline (reference sequence). V lost 3 bases and J lost 5, with 17 bases in between. This CDR3 region has 15 residues. CDR3 loop: CASSQSRGRRHEQYF. The DNA of the CDR3 is TGTGCCAGCAGCCAGAGTCGTGGGAGGAGGCACGAGCAGTACTTC.

The sample holds many counts of this clone. This rearrangement joins TRBV2 to TRBJ1-5; 11 positions agree with TRBD1. This CDR3 has 17 residues. The V gene's germline CDR1 is SNHLY and CDR2 FYNNEI. With 6 bases clipped from V and 4 bases from J, the junction kept 11 bases outside the gene matches. CDR3 sequence: CASRSGQGASWNQPQHF. The CDR3 DNA reads TGTGCCAGCAGATCAGGACAGGGGGCTTCATGGAATCAGCCCCAGCATTTT.

The chain is built from TRBV7-9 and TRBJ1-2; 7 bases are shared with TRBD1. The V and J ends lost 1 base and 4 bases, in that order; junction bases with no gene match: 15. The V gene's germline CDR1 is SEHNR and CDR2 FQNEAQ (reference sequence). This CDR3 has 18 residues. This CDR3 reads CASSLGPGQVGKVYGYTF. The CDR3 DNA reads as TGTGCCAGCAGCTTAGGCCCAGGACAGGTGGGTAAGGTCTATGGCTACACCTTC.

This chain links TRBV18 with TRBJ1-2; D is ambiguous. V was shortened by 3 bases and J by 4 bases, with 9 bases between the two germline ends. This CDR3 spans 13 amino acids. The germline V gene has CDR1 KGHSH and CDR2 LQKENI. For the CDR3, the DNA is TGTGCCAGCTCACCCCAAACTCTCTATGGCTACACCTTC. Protein: CASSPQTLYGYTF.

The chain carries TRBV4-1 and TRBJ2-7, with 8 bases matching TRBD2. Germline V gene sequence: CDR1 MGHRA, CDR2 YSYEKL. The CDR3 has 15 residues. The V segment lost 3 bases and the J segment 3 bases; nucleotides outside the gene matches: 7. DNA of the CDR3: TGCGCCAGCAGCCAGGCACTAGCGGCGGTCTACGAGCAGTACTTC. Translation: CASSQALAAVYEQYF.

The V and J genes are TRBV7-6 and TRBJ2-1; 10 bases are shared with TRBD2. Per germline, CDR1 SGHVS and CDR2 FNYEAQ. The CDR3 has 16 amino acids. V lost 5 bases, J lost 9 bases, and 13 bases stayed unmatched. CDR3 protein: CASSPLTSGLGGEQFF. The CDR3 nucleotides are TGTGCCAGCAGCCCTCTGACTAGCGGGCTAGGGGGTGAGCAGTTCTTC.

The genes are TRBV19 and TRBJ1-2, with D uncertain. Trimming left V 5 bases short and J 3 bases short, with 10 bases between. Germline lookup yields CDR1 LNHDA and CDR2 SQIVND (reference sequence). The CDR3 extends over 13 amino acids. CDR3 protein: CASSLSPDYGYTF. DNA for the CDR3: TGTGCCAGTAGTCTCTCCCCAGACTATGGCTACACCTTC. Full variable domain (remainder filled in from reference TRBV19 and TRBJ1-2): DGGITQSPKYLFRKEGQNVTLSCEQNLNHDAMYWYRQDPGQGLRLIYYSQIVNDFQKGDIAEGYSVSREKKESFPLTVTSAQKNPTAFYLCASSLSPDYGYTFGSGTRLTVV.

V is TRBV28 and J is TRBJ2-1, with 9 bases aligning to TRBD1. The germline gives CDR1 MDHEN, CDR2 SYDVKM. This CDR3 spans 15 amino acids. After removal of 4 bases from V and 2 bases from J, the junction contained 3 bases not matched to a gene. CDR3 bases: TGTGCCAGCAGTTACGGACAGGGGACCTACAATGAGCAGTTCTTC. As protein: CASSYGQGTYNEQFF. Variable domain in full (rest from reference TRBV28 and TRBJ2-1): DVKVTQSSRYLVKRTGEKVFLECVQDMDHENMFWYRQDPGLGLRLIYFSYDVKMKEKGDIPEGYSVSREKKERFSLILESASTNQTSMYLCASSYGQGTYNEQFFGPGTRLTVL.

This clone was seen only once. The chain is built from TRBV10-1 and TRBJ1-6; D is perhaps TRBD1 (6 bases). Between the trimmed V and J ends, which lost 3 bases and 2 bases, there was a span of 17 bases. Looked up from germline, CDR1 is WNHNN and CDR2 is SYGVQD (reference sequence). CDR3 length equals 18 residues. CDR3 nucleotides: TGCGCCAGCAGTGAACCTGAACAGGGCAACACCTATAATTCACCCCTCCACTTT. Translating it yields CASSEPEQGNTYNSPLHF.

The V gene is TRBV6-1, the J gene TRBJ2-7, with a possible D match to TRBD1 (6 bases). Germline V lookup: CDR1 MNHNS, CDR2 SASEGT. CDR3 size: 20 residues. V shed 3 bases and J shed 0 bases, with 27 bases lying between them. The CDR3 region is CASSETRDIGWGTSSYEQYF. The CDR3 region has the DNA TGTGCCAGCAGTGAGACCCGGGACATCGGGTGGGGGACCAGCTCCTACGAGCAGTACTTC.

The rearrangement links TRBV18 to TRBJ1-3; TRBD1 agrees at 9 bases. Germline V gives CDR1 KGHSH, CDR2 LQKENI. V shed 0 bases and J 3 bases; nucleotides not matched to a gene: 3. This CDR3 has 16 amino acids. The CDR3 sequence: CASSPPNRGLGNTIYF. For the CDR3, the DNA is TGTGCCAGCTCACCACCGAACAGGGGGCTTGGAAACACCATATATTTT.